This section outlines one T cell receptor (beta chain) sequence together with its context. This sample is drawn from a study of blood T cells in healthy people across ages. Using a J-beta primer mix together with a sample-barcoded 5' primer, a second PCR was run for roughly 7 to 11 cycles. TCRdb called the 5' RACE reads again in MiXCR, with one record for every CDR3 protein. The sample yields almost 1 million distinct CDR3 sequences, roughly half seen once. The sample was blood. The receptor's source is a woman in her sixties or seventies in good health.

CDR3 DNA sequence: TGTGCCAGTAGGATGACGGGGGGCTCCACAGATACGCAGTATTTT. Amino acid sequence: CASRMTGGSTDTQYF. The chain couples TRBV19 to TRBJ2-3, with D perhaps matching TRBD2 (7 bases). The V and J ends lost 6 bases and 2 bases respectively, with 15 bases between them. Germline CDR1 LNHDA, CDR2 SQIVND (reference sequence). This CDR3 is built from 15 residues.